Below, 13 T cell receptor beta chains from the same sample are listed, as sequenced in a study of blood T cell repertoires in COVID-19. Libraries were prepared by immunoSEQ multiplex PCR; TCRdb keeps only in-frame clonotypes and omits some of them. The table has over 85,000 clones, about four fifths seen once. Sample: peripheral blood. These receptor sequences come from a man between 35 and 55 years old with active or convalescent COVID-19.

The rearrangement joins TRBV18 to TRBJ1-2; the match to TRBD1 covers 9 bases. The CDR3 consists of 18 residues. The junction had 16 bases not matched to a gene; V was cut back by 5 bases and J by 3 bases. Germline V CDR1 and CDR2: KGHSH, LQKENI. The CDR3 coding sequence is TGTGCCAGCTCATTAATCACCCCGGGACAGGGAGTCGACTATGGCTACACCTTC. This translates into CASSLITPGQGVDYGYTF.

This chain connects TRBV5-1 to TRBJ1-4; tentative D call: TRBD1 (5 bases). This CDR3 has 16 amino acids. V lost 4 bases and J 0 bases, leaving 13 bases between the germline ends. Germline V gives CDR1 SGHRS, CDR2 YFSETQ. The CDR3 here is CASSQGGTATNEKLFF. CDR3 sequence (DNA): TGCGCCAGCAGCCAGGGAGGGACGGCAACTAATGAAAAACTGTTTTTT. Full variable domain (outside the CDR3, taken from reference TRBV5-1 and TRBJ1-4): KAGVTQTPRYLIKTRGQQVTLSCSPISGHRSVSWYQQTPGQGLQFLFEYFSETQRNKGNFPGRFSGRQFSNSRSEMNVSTLELGDSALYLCASSQGGTATNEKLFFGSGTQLSVL.

The chain joins TRBV5-6 to TRBJ1-4; a weak D match, TRBD1 (6 bases). V dropped 2 bases and J dropped 6 bases, with 14 bases sitting between them. This CDR3 has 15 residues. The germline gives CDR1 SGHDT, CDR2 YYEEEE. The CDR3 nucleotides are TGTGCCAGCAGCTTATATTGGGGGCAGGATGAAAAACTGTTTTTT. It translates to CASSLYWGQDEKLFF.

This chain uses TRBV30 with TRBJ1-3, with 9 positions matching TRBD1. This CDR3 spans 15 amino acids. V lost 7 bases and J lost 1; bases outside the gene matches: 8. CDR1 and CDR2 (germline): GTSNPN, SVGIG (reference sequence). DNA of the CDR3: TGTGCCTCACAGGGGGCCCTCTGGTCTGGAAACACCATATATTTT. Translating it yields CASQGALWSGNTIYF.

The gene calls are TRBV7-9 and TRBJ1-1; the D is unclear. Germline-derived CDR1 and CDR2 are SEHNR and FQNEAQ (reference sequence). There are 12 residues in the CDR3. V lost 2 bases and J lost 2, with 3 bases in between. The CDR3: CASSLQNTEAFF. The CDR3 coding sequence is TGTGCCAGCAGCTTACAAAACACTGAAGCTTTCTTT.

The chain combines TRBV18 with TRBJ1-3, with 8 bases that match TRBD1. The V gene's germline CDR1 is KGHSH and CDR2 LQKENI. The CDR3 is 14 amino acids. Trimming took 6 bases from V and 3 from J; bases not matched to a gene: 4. DNA of the CDR3: TGTGCCAGCTCCCCAGACAGGGGTGGAAACACCATATATTTT. Translation gives CASSPDRGGNTIYF.

The rearrangement links TRBV9 to TRBJ1-2; weak D call: TRBD1 (6 bases). The CDR3 has 16 residues. Trimming left V 4 bases short and J 6 bases short, with 22 bases between. Germline V CDR1 and CDR2: SGDLS, YYNGEE. The CDR3 DNA reads as TGTGCCAGCAGCCCTCAAGGGCAGGGGAAAGGGGATGGCTACACCTTC. This translates into CASSPQGQGKGDGYTF.

The genes are TRBV27 and TRBJ1-1; D is possibly TRBD1 (5 bases). The CDR3 has 15 residues. CDR1 MNHEY and CDR2 SMNVEV come from the germline V gene (reference sequence). V lost 5 bases and J lost 0, with 13 bases in between. CDR3 sequence reads: CASSMAGPLNTEAFF. The CDR3 nucleotides are TGTGCCAGCAGTATGGCAGGGCCCTTGAACACTGAAGCTTTCTTT.

This clone was seen ten or more times. The gene calls are TRBV27 and TRBJ1-1; a weak D match, TRBD1 (5 bases). Per the germline V gene, CDR1 is MNHEY and CDR2 is SMNVEV (reference sequence). The CDR3 sequence is 13 residues long. Trimming took 3 bases from V and 11 from J, leaving 16 bases between them. The CDR3 DNA follows: TGTGCCAGCAGTTTCAACGGGGCGGGGCGGGCTTTCTTT. Encoded protein: CASSFNGAGRAFF.

The V and J genes are TRBV3-1 (or the pseudogene TRBV3-2) and TRBJ1-1, with D tentatively TRBD1 (6 bases). V lost 1 base, J lost 4 bases, and 10 bases lay in between. The CDR3 has 14 residues. From germline, CDR1 is LGHDT and CDR2 YNNKEL (reference sequence). The CDR3 loop reads CASSQVLGGTEAFF. CDR3 DNA: TGTGCCAGCAGCCAAGTCTTAGGGGGCACTGAAGCTTTCTTT.

The chain uses TRBV12-3 or TRBV12-4 and TRBJ1-2, with 9 bases matching TRBD1. This CDR3 comprises 13 residues. The J segment lost 4 bases and the V segment lost 5 bases, leaving 2 bases of the junction unmatched. CDR3 protein: CASSTGGGYGYTF. Here the CDR3 DNA reads TGTGCCAGCAGTACAGGGGGCGGCTATGGCTACACCTTC.

The V and J genes are TRBV24-1 and TRBJ2-3, with unresolved D. Germline CDR1 is KGHDR and CDR2 is SFDVKD. The V end was cut by 4 bases, the J end by 2 bases, with 12 bases between. This CDR3 is 15 amino acids long. The DNA for the CDR3 is TGTGCCACCAGTGACCCTCGACACGCCACAGATACGCAGTATTTT. Residues: CATSDPRHATDTQYF.

A few counts support this clone. V gene TRBV16 combines with J gene TRBJ1-5; 8 nucleotides line up with TRBD1. This CDR3 comprises 16 residues. Trimming at V came to 0 bases and at J to 5 bases, leaving 6 bases not matched to a gene. Germline V gives CDR1 KGHSY, CDR2 FQNENV. The CDR3 nucleotides read TGTGCCAGCAGCCAATCTCACAGGGGGGGACATCAGCCCCAGCATTTT. As protein: CASSQSHRGGHQPQHF.